The text below deals with one TCR beta chain. Its antigen remains unidentified. The data derive from a study of OX40 agonist ivuxolimab in advanced cancers. Overall study context: Given to patients was ivuxolimab, an agonistic anti-OX40 (CD134) antibody. Ivuxolimab doses were 0.01, 0.1, 0.3, 1.5, 3 or 10 mg/kg every 2 weeks. Dose-escalation patients suffered from hepatocellular carcinoma, melanoma, renal cell or head and neck cancer.

Data came from immunoSEQ multiplex PCR; TCRdb stores just in-frame clones and leaves some out. The data contain about 64,000 clones, around 83% of them seen just once; the ten biggest clones take up around 5%. Study-level results: Partial responders receiving 0.1-3.0 mg/kg showed among the lowest clonal expansion.

CDR3 length: 15 residues. V shed 6 bases and J shed 4 bases, with 16 bases lying between them. Germline loops: CDR1 SNHLY, CDR2 FYNNEI. Sequencing used CD4+ or CD8+ T cells sorted from blood, obtained in a trial of the OX40 agonist ivuxolimab. The TCR sequence derives from an adult with an advanced solid tumor such as melanoma, head and neck, liver or kidney cancer. The chain has TRBV2 and TRBJ1-5, with a weak D call TRBD1 (6 bases). As DNA, the CDR3 is TGTGCCAGCAGCCTCCAGGCTCAGGGGAATCAGCCCCAGCATTTT. This sequence encodes CASSLQAQGNQPQHF.